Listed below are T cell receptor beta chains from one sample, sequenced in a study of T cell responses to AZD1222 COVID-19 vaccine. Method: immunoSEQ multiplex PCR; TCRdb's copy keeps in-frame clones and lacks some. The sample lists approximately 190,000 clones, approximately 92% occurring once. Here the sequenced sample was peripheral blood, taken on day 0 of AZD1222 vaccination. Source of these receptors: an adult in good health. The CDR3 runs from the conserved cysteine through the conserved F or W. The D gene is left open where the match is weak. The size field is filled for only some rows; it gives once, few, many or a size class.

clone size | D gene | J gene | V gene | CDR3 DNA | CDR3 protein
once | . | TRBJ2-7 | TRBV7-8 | TGTGCCAGCAGCCCTACCACAGCTAGGTACGAGCAGTACTTC | CASSPTTARYEQYF
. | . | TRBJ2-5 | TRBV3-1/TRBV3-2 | TGTGCCAGCAGCCTCCGGGACATTAAAGAGACCCAGTACTTC | CASSLRDIKETQYF
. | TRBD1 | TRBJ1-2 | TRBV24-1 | TGTGCCACCAGCGGGACAGGGAGAAGGAATGGCTACACCTTC | CATSGTGRRNGYTF
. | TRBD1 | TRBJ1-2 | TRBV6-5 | TGTGCCAGCAGTACAGGGGGCTGGGGCTACACCTTC | CASSTGGWGYTF
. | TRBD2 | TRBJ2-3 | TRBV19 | TGTGCCAGTAGTGGACTAGCGGTTTCCACAGATACGCAGTATTTT | CASSGLAVSTDTQYF
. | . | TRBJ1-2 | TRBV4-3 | TGCGCCAGCAGCCCTCAGAAGGGTACCCACCTATACTATGGCTACACCTTC | CASSPQKGTHLYYGYTF
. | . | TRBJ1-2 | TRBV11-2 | TGTGCCAGCAGCTTAGCCGGCAGGGGTTGGGACGGCTACACCTTC | CASSLAGRGWDGYTF
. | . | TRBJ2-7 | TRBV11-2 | TGTGCCAGCAGCCGAACAGGGGGGGCTCTAGCGACTCCCGGCGAGCAGTACTTC | CASSRTGGALATPGEQYF
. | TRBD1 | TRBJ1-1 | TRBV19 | TGTGCCAGTAGTATTATCCGGGACAGAGACAACACTGAAGCTTTCTTT | CASSIIRDRDNTEAFF
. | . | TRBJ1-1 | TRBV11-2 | TGTGCCAGCAGCTCAACCAGGGGAAGTGCTTTCTTT | CASSSTRGSAFF
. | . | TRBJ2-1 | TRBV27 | TGTGCCAGCGGGAGGACAAAAGGCTCCTACAATGAGCAGTTCTTC | CASGRTKGSYNEQFF
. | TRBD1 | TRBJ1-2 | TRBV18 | TGTGCCAGCTCCTCACAAAGGGACAGGGGCTACACCTTC | CASSSQRDRGYTF
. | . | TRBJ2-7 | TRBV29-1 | TGCAGCGTTGAACAGAAGTTACAGGGCGAGCAGTACTTC | CSVEQKLQGEQYF
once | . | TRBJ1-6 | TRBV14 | TGTGCCAGCAGCCAACACCATGGGGGACTCCAGGATTCACCCCTCCACTTT | CASSQHHGGLQDSPLHF
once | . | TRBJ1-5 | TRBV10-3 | TGTGCCATCCCGGGATCCCGCCAGCATTTT | CAIPGSRQHF
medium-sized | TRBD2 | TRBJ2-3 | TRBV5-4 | TGTGCCAGCAGCCCGACTAGCGGGGGGGCCTATAGCACAGATACGCAGTATTTT | CASSPTSGGAYSTDTQYF